This T cell receptor beta chain was sequenced during a study of molecular identifiers for immune sequencing clone quantification (dated by TCRdb to between 2018 and 2020). Notes on the research overall: For a replicate experiment, RNA from around 20,000 or 99,000 naive CD8 T cells was divided into five aliquots, of which four were sequenced. The study was a methods study using CD8 T cells to benchmark molecular-identifier clustering-based TCR repertoire sequencing (MIDCIRS) and TCR RNA copy counting.

Libraries of naive CD8 T cells were built from anywhere between about 18,000 and 1,000,000 sorted cells, with 10%, 30% or 50% of the purified RNA used. Naive CD8 T cells were FACS-sorted as CD8+CD4-CCR7+CD45RA+ on a BD FACSAria II into RLT Plus buffer. Roughly ten TCR copies' worth of Jurkat RNA were spiked into about 20,000-1,000,000 naive CD8 T cell samples to test detection sensitivity. Enrichment of CD8 T cells was done with RosetteSep CD8+ T Cell Enrichment Cocktail plus Ficoll-Paque, and ACK red cell lysis came afterward. This clonotype was seen ten or more times. Which antigen it targets is not known. The sample holds no much larger clone one base away, and base qualities are not on file. The CDR3 numbers 18 residues from cysteine through phenylalanine. The DNA shown is the 54-base CDR3, in frame from base 1. After removal of 0 bases from V and 2 bases from J, the junction retains 7 bases not matched to a gene. In the germline V gene, CDR1 corresponds to SGHTA and CDR2 to FQGNSA.

Library generation was performed with PCR. The listed sequencing device is Illumina HiSeq 4000. Bulk TCR libraries were generated as previously described, with the TCR primers listed in Table S5 used. Total RNA was purified with the Qiagen AllPrep DNA/RNA kit. Reads from multiple sequencing runs of the same library were pooled before analysis. Processing in the source paper ran as follows. Reads were retained only if an exact TCR constant sequence was present, and the retained reads were trimmed to 150 nt and grouped according to their 12-nt molecular barcodes. Within each barcode group, reads were sub-clustered at a 15% Levenshtein threshold, and quality-weighted consensus sequences were built per RNA molecule. Non-functional sequences were filtered out, along with any lower-count sequence sitting one edit away from another sequence. On the basis of fitting two negative binomial distributions, barcode sub-clusters with fewer than 20% of the maximum read count were discarded. The public reads were quality trimmed at Q25 with fastp and then assembled into clones with MiXCR by TCRdb, keeping productive beta chains. CDR3 protein sequences are deduplicated, and each keeps its most common genes and DNA. The authors' filters were not applied to this entry. This sample holds about 35,000 distinct CDR3 sequences; roughly 19% were observed only once. The top ten hold about 1.2% of the sample.

Beyond this particular receptor, the publication reports: When barcode sub-clustering was left out, chimeric consensus sequences inflated TCR diversity, with chimeras reaching as high as 47%. In CMV-specific effector cells, over 99% of molecules were held by clones above 20 RNA copies, whereas under 1% of molecules were held by such clones in naive cells. Highly expanded clone sizes could be underestimated because identical TCR molecules may share a barcode. Spiked-in Jurkat TCR RNA (around eleven copies' worth), which is not part of the donor repertoire, was contained in the naive libraries. Spiked-in Jurkat TCR RNA equivalent to a single cell was reported to be detectable even among approximately 1 million naive CD8 T cells. Modeling estimated about 3 recovered TCR RNA copies per cell, compared with approximately 10 by digital PCR, which implies roughly 29% capture efficiency.

The chain links TRBV7-2 with TRBJ2-3; 11 central nucleotides agree with TRBD2. The sample consisted of naive CD8+ T cells from blood, with Jurkat cell RNA spiked in. The cell subset or site label, read with the paper, signifies: FACS-sorted CD8+CD4-CCR7+CD45RA+ naive T cells. The sequence derives from a human donor in good health. Some libraries in this study had Jurkat cell RNA spiked in. The DNA reads as follows: TGTGCCAGCAGCTTAGCGTTGACTAGCGGGGTCCACACAGATACGCAGTATTTT. Its product reads: CASSLALTSGVHTDTQYF.